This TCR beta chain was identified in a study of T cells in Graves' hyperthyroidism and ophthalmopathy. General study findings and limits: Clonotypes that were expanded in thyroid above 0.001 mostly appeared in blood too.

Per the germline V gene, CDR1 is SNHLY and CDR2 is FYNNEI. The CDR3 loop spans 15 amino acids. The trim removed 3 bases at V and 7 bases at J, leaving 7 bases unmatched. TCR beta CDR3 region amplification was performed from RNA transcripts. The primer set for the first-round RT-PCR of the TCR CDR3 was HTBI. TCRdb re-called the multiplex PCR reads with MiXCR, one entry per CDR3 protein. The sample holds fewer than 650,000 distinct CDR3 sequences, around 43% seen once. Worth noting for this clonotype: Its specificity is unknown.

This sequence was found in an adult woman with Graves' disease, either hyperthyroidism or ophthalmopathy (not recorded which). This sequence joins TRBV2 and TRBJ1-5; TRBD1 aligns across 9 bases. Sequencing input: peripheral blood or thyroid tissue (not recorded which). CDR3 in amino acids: CASSEGTGRGQPQHF. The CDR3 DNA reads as TGTGCCAGCAGTGAGGGGACAGGGAGAGGACAGCCCCAGCATTTT.